A single sample gave rise to the 13 T cell receptor beta chains below, sequenced in a study of T cells after yellow fever vaccination. TCRdb re-analysed the 5' RACE reads in MiXCR, keeping a single row per CDR3 protein. The table has some 150,000 distinct CDR3 sequences, 6.6% seen once. The sample here was CD4+ T cells sorted from PBMCs, taken 10 days after the yellow fever booster vaccination. These receptors originate from a man aged 30 to 39 who received the YFV17D yellow fever vaccine.

This clonotype was observed many times. The rearrangement joins TRBV4-3 to TRBJ2-5; the match to TRBD1 covers 7 bases. This CDR3 comprises 14 residues. Germline V gives CDR1 LGHNA, CDR2 YSLEER. J gave up 5 bases and V 0 bases, and 3 bases lay outside the gene matches. The CDR3 DNA follows: TGCGCCAGCAGCCAAGACCGGGACAGTGAGACCCAGTACTTC. Residues: CASSQDRDSETQYF.

In this sample, this clonotype turned up many times. This rearrangement joins TRBV10-3 to TRBJ2-7, with 8 bases lining up with TRBD2. The CDR3 contains 17 residues. CDR1 and CDR2 from the germline V gene are ENHRY and SYGVKD. The V and J ends lost 0 bases and 6 bases, in that order; junction bases with no gene match: 13. The CDR3 region is CAISESSGRQLGSEQYF. CDR3 DNA sequence: TGTGCCATCAGTGAGTCGAGCGGGAGACAATTAGGTTCCGAGCAGTACTTC.

This clonotype was seen many times. This rearrangement joins TRBV5-1 to TRBJ2-3; D is uncertain. The V gene lost 1 base and the J gene lost 5 bases, with 17 bases spanning the gap. Germline-derived CDR1 and CDR2 are SGHRS and YFSETQ. There are 16 residues in the CDR3. The CDR3 DNA reads as TGCGCCAGCAGCTTGCCCAGGAAGTCAGGAGTAGATACGCAGTATTTT. Amino acids: CASSLPRKSGVDTQYF.

This clonotype has at least ten counts. The chain combines TRBV11-2 with TRBJ2-3, with D possibly being TRBD2 (6 bases). The V gene lost 5 bases and the J gene lost 6 bases, with 27 bases spanning the gap. This CDR3 has 18 residues. The germline CDR1 and CDR2 sequences are SGHAT and FQNNGV. The CDR3 spells CASSTPTMGLYNWDTQYF. The CDR3 region has the DNA TGTGCCAGCAGCACTCCTACGATGGGACTCTATAATTGGGATACGCAGTATTTT.

This clonotype was seen ten or more times. The V gene is TRBV5-1, the J gene TRBJ2-3; possible D gene TRBD2, 6 bases. The germline V gene encodes CDR1 SGHRS and CDR2 YFSETQ. V was clipped by 0 bases and J by 3 bases, with 11 bases between them. The CDR3 is made up of 15 amino acids. This chain's CDR3 is CASSLGTTGTDTQYF. CDR3 coding DNA: TGCGCCAGCAGCTTGGGGACTACGGGAACAGATACGCAGTATTTT.

Ten or more counts support this clonotype. The V gene is TRBV7-2, the J gene TRBJ2-3; weak D call: TRBD1 (6 bases). V gave up 2 bases and J gave up 1 base, with 10 bases separating them. The germline CDR1 and CDR2 sequences are SGHTA and FQGNSA. The CDR3 is 15 amino acids. The CDR3: CASSLSGHRTDTQYF. CDR3 nucleotides: TGTGCCAGCAGCTTATCGGGACACCGCACAGATACGCAGTATTTT.

This clonotype has ten or more counts. The V call is TRBV12-3 or TRBV12-4, the J call TRBJ1-1; D gene unclear. This CDR3 is built from 13 residues. The V gene lost 11 bases and the J gene lost 4 bases, with 17 bases spanning the gap. The CDR3 sequence: CADRGRSGTEAFF. CDR3 nucleotides: TGTGCCGACCGTGGCAGGTCGGGCACTGAAGCTTTCTTT.

This clonotype was found many times. This chain joins TRBV20-1 and TRBJ2-5; D is unclear. The germline CDR1 and CDR2 sequences are DFQATT and SNEGSKA (reference sequence). V was cut by 2 bases and J by 2 bases, with 6 bases left in between. This CDR3 contains 12 residues. The chain's CDR3 is CSARLGQETQYF. The CDR3 coding sequence is TGCAGTGCTAGATTGGGGCAAGAGACCCAGTACTTC.

The rearrangement joins TRBV3-1 to TRBJ1-5; D not certain. There are 13 residues in the CDR3. The V gene's germline CDR1 is LGHDT and CDR2 YNNKEL (reference sequence). Trimming removed 10 bases at V and 7 bases at J, with 17 bases between. The CDR3: CAISERYGQPQHF. The CDR3 region has the DNA TGTGCCATCTCGGAAAGGTACGGCCAGCCCCAGCATTTT.

In its sample, this clonotype was seen a few times. The V gene is TRBV18, the J gene TRBJ2-4; no clear D. Germline V lookup: CDR1 KGHSH, CDR2 LQKENI. This CDR3 comprises 13 residues. The V end lost 5 bases, the J end lost 0 bases, and 5 bases lay between the germline ends. The CDR3, as DNA: TGTGCCAGCTCAGAGACAGCCAAAAACATTCAGTACTTC. Its translation: CASSETAKNIQYF.

In this sample, this clonotype turned up many times. This chain uses TRBV11-2 with TRBJ2-1; D may match TRBD1 or TRBD2 (5 bases each). Deletions cut 1 base from V and 7 bases from J, with 20 bases between. Germline values: CDR1 SGHAT, CDR2 FQNNGV. The CDR3 has 17 residues. The CDR3, as DNA: TGTGCCAGCAGCTTAGTGGTTGCGAGGGGCCATGGGAATGAGCAGTTCTTC. Encoded protein: CASSLVVARGHGNEQFF.

This clonotype was found many times. This rearrangement joins TRBV5-1 to TRBJ2-2, with TRBD2 matching 7 bases. V shed 0 bases, J shed 0 bases, and the junction held 2 bases outside the gene matches. CDR1 and CDR2 (germline): SGHRS, YFSETQ. There are 16 residues in the CDR3. CDR3 nucleotide sequence: TGCGCCAGCAGCTTGGCCCTAGCGGCGAACACCGGGGAGCTGTTTTTT. Translated, it gives CASSLALAANTGELFF. The full variable domain, with the rest looked up from reference TRBV5-1 and TRBJ2-2, is KAGVTQTPRYLIKTRGQQVTLSCSPISGHRSVSWYQQTPGQGLQFLFEYFSETQRNKGNFPGRFSGRQFSNSRSEMNVSTLELGDSALYLCASSLALAANTGELFFGEGSRLTVL.

This clonotype showed up many times. The genes are TRBV20-1 and TRBJ2-3; 7 nucleotides match TRBD2. The CDR3 is 11 residues long. V gave up 7 bases and J gave up 6 bases; unmatched junction bases: 4. Germline V gene data show CDR1 as DFQATT and CDR2 as SNEGSKA (reference sequence). The CDR3 DNA is TGCAGTGTACCTAGCGGTGATACGCAGTATTTT. Translation gives CSVPSGDTQYF.